One sample yielded the 9 T cell receptor beta chains listed below, sequenced in a study of T cell changes during pregnancy in multiple sclerosis. The table came from immunoSEQ multiplex PCR; TCRdb's copy has only in-frame clones and leaves some out. The sample carries about 89,000 clones, approximately 94% recorded once. The specimen was peripheral blood, collected in the third trimester of pregnancy. The receptors were gathered from a female donor with multiple sclerosis, enrolled in a pregnancy study.

The chain couples TRBV7-6 to TRBJ2-3; 12 positions match TRBD2. Looked up from germline, CDR1 is SGHVS and CDR2 is FNYEAQ. The V segment lost 5 bases and the J segment 4 bases; nucleotides outside the gene matches: 13. The CDR3 covers 18 residues. The CDR3 reads CASSPYDKLAGGPDTQYF. The CDR3, as DNA: TGTGCCAGCAGCCCTTATGACAAACTAGCGGGAGGACCAGATACGCAGTATTTT.

The gene calls are TRBV7-2 and TRBJ2-2; D is unresolved. This CDR3 contains 14 residues. The ends were cut back, 7 bases at V and 1 base at J, with 10 bases in the middle. From germline, CDR1 is SGHTA and CDR2 FQGNSA. This CDR3 reads CASILNRNTGELFF. In DNA, the CDR3 is TGTGCCAGCATCCTCAACAGGAACACCGGGGAGCTGTTTTTT.

The chain combines TRBV19 with TRBJ1-5; D is possibly TRBD1 (5 bases). The V gene's germline CDR1 is LNHDA and CDR2 SQIVND (reference sequence). The length of the CDR3 is 15 residues. With 3 bases removed from V and 2 bases from J, the gap between germline ends came to 11 bases. The CDR3 DNA sequence: TGTGCCAGTAGTATTTTGGGGCATGGCAATCAGCCCCAGCATTTT. Translation: CASSILGHGNQPQHF.

This chain uses TRBV10-3 with TRBJ1-2; D not certain. Between the trimmed V and J ends, which lost 3 bases and 2 bases, there was a span of 4 bases. This CDR3 comprises 12 residues. Germline V gene lookup returns CDR1 ENHRY and CDR2 SYGVKD. The CDR3 protein is CAISDRNYGYTF. The DNA of the CDR3 is TGTGCCATCAGTGACAGGAACTATGGCTACACCTTC.

The CDR3 DNA is TGCGCCAGCAGCTCTCAACCTAGCGGAAAGTTCACAGATACGCAGTATTTT. Protein: CASSSQPSGKFTDTQYF. The chain is built from TRBV5-1 and TRBJ2-3; the match to TRBD2 covers 7 bases. There are 17 residues in the CDR3. Germline V CDR1 and CDR2: SGHRS, YFSETQ. Germline trimming cut 3 bases from V and 2 bases from J; bases unmatched to any gene: 12.

V and J are TRBV19 and TRBJ1-5; D remains unclear. Germline V gene data show CDR1 as LNHDA and CDR2 as SQIVND (reference sequence). Trimming removed 2 bases at V and 0 bases at J, with 5 bases between. This CDR3 has 14 amino acids. The CDR3 DNA follows: TGTGCCAGTAGTATAATTATTAGCAATCAGCCCCAGCATTTT. It specifies CASSIIISNQPQHF.

The chain couples TRBV5-1 to TRBJ2-3; 7 bases agree with TRBD2. The junction had 3 bases not matched to a gene; V was cut back by 0 bases and J by 5 bases. The V gene's germline CDR1 is SGHRS and CDR2 YFSETQ. The length of the CDR3 is 14 residues. The CDR3 loop reads CASSLVGGRDTQYF. CDR3 nucleotides: TGCGCCAGCAGCTTGGTCGGCGGGAGAGATACGCAGTATTTT.

The gene calls are TRBV14 and TRBJ2-7; the D is unclear. Looked up from germline, CDR1 is SGHDN and CDR2 is FVKESK. The CDR3 totals 13 residues. V was trimmed by 0 bases and J by 3 bases, leaving 6 bases between them. CDR3 in DNA: TGTGCCAGCAGCCAAGAACTACTCTACGAGCAGTACTTC. The encoded protein is CASSQELLYEQYF.

The genes are TRBV30 and TRBJ2-1; TRBD2 matches 12 bases. Losses at the gene ends were 2 bases for V and 4 bases for J; bases not matched to a gene: 3. The germline gives CDR1 GTSNPN, CDR2 SVGIG (reference sequence). CDR3 length: 15 residues. CDR3 nucleotide sequence: TGTGCCTGGAGTCCGACTAGCGGGAGTTACAATGAGCAGTTCTTC. This sequence encodes CAWSPTSGSYNEQFF. The full variable domain, rest sourced from reference TRBV30 and TRBJ2-1, is SQTIHQWPATLVQPVGSPLSLECTVEGTSNPNLYWYRQAAGRGLQLLFYSVGIGQISSEVPQNLSASRPQDRQFILSSKKLLLSDSGFYLCAWSPTSGSYNEQFFGPGTRLTVL.